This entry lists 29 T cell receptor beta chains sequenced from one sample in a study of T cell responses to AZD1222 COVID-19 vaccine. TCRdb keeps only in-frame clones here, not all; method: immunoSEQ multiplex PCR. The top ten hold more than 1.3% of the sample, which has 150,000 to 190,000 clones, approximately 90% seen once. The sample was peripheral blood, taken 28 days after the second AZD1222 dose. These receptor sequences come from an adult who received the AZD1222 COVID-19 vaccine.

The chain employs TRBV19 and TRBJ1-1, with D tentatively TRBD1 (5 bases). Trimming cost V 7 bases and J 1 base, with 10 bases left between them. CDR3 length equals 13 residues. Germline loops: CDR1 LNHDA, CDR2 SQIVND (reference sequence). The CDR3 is CASTRRGNTEAFF. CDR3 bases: TGTGCCAGTACCCGAAGGGGGAACACTGAAGCTTTCTTT.

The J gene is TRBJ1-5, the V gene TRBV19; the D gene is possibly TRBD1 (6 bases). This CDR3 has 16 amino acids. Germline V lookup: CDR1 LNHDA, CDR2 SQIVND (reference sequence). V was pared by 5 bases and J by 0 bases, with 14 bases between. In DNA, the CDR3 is TGTGCCAGTAGTGTCTCCCAGGGGTTTAGCAATCAGCCCCAGCATTTT. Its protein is CASSVSQGFSNQPQHF.

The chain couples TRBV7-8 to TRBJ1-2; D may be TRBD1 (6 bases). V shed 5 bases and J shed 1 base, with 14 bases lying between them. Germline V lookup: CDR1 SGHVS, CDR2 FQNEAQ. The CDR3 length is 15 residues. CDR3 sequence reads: CASSTRQEVNYGYTF. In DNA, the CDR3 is TGTGCCAGCAGCACGAGACAGGAGGTTAACTATGGCTACACCTTC.

Written as DNA, the CDR3 is TGTGCCAGCAGTCTTCCTGGGGTTCAGTACTTC. Protein product: CASSLPGVQYF. The chain combines TRBV28 with TRBJ2-4, with D uncertain. Looked up from germline, CDR1 is MDHEN and CDR2 is SYDVKM. This CDR3 is built from 11 residues. Trimming pared 5 bases from V and 11 bases from J, leaving 10 bases between.

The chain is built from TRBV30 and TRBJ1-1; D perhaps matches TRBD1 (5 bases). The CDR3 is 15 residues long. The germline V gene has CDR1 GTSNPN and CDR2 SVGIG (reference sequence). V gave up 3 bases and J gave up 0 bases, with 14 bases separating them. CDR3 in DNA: TGTGCCTGGAGCACAAGACAGCTCATGAACACTGAAGCTTTCTTT. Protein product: CAWSTRQLMNTEAFF.

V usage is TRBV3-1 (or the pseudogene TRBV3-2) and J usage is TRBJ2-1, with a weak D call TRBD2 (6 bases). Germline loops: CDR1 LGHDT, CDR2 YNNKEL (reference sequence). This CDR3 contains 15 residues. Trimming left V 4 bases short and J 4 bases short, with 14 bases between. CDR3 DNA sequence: TGTGCCAGCAGCCGTCGGGACTTGCTTTACAATGAGCAGTTCTTC. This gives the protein CASSRRDLLYNEQFF.

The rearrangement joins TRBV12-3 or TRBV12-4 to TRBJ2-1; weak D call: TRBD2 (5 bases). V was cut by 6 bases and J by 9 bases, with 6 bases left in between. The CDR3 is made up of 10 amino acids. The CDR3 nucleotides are TGTGCCAGCAGCCGGGGTGAGCAGTTCTTC. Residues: CASSRGEQFF.

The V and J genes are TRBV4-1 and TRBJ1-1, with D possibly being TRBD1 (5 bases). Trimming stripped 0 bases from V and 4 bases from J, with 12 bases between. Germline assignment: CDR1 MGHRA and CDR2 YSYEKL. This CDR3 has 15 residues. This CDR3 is CASSQDSVGATEAFF. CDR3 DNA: TGCGCCAGCAGCCAAGATTCCGTCGGGGCCACTGAAGCTTTCTTT.

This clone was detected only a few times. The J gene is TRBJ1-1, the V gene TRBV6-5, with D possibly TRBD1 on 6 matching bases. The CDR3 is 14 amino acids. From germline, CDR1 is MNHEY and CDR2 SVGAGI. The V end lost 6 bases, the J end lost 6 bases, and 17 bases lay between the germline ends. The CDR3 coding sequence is TGTGCCAGCAGCTTACGGGACACCAAAGCTGAAGCTTTCTTT. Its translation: CASSLRDTKAEAFF.

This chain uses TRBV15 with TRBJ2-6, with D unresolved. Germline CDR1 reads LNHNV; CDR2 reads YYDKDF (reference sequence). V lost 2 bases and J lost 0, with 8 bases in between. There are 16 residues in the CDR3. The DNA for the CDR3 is TGTGCCACCAGCAGACAACAAGTCTCTGGGGCCAACGTCCTGACTTTC. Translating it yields CATSRQQVSGANVLTF.

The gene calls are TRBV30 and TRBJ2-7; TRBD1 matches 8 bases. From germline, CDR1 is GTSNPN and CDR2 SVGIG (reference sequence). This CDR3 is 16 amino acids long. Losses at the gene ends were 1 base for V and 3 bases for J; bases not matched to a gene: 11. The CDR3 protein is CAWSAGQVSWGYEQYF. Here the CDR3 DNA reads TGTGCCTGGAGTGCGGGACAGGTGTCTTGGGGCTACGAGCAGTACTTC.

The CDR3 protein is CASSPSGSRGTGELFF. For the CDR3, the DNA is TGTGCCAGCAGCCCAAGCGGGAGTCGCGGCACCGGGGAGCTGTTTTTT. The V gene is TRBV9, the J gene TRBJ2-2; TRBD2 agrees at 8 bases. The CDR3 consists of 16 residues. J gave up 4 bases and V 4 bases, and 9 bases lay outside the gene matches. Germline V gene lookup returns CDR1 SGDLS and CDR2 YYNGEE.

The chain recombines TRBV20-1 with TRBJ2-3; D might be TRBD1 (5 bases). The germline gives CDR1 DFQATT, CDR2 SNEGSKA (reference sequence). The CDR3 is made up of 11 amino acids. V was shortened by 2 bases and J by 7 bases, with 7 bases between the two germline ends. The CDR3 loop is CSARQGNTQYF. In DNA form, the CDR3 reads TGCAGTGCTAGACAGGGAAATACGCAGTATTTT.

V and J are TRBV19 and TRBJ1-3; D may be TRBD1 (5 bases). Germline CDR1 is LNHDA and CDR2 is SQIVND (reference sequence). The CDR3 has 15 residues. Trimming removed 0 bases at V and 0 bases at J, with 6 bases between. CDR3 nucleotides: TGTGCCAGTAGTATAGACGGGACCTCTGGAAACACCATATATTTT. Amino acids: CASSIDGTSGNTIYF.

As DNA, the CDR3 is TGTGCCAGCAGTGAAGTTTCGGGGCTTGGCTACACCTTC. This gives the protein CASSEVSGLGYTF. J is TRBJ1-2 and V is TRBV6-1; possibly TRBD1 for D (5 bases). The germline V gene has CDR1 MNHNS and CDR2 SASEGT. CDR3 length: 13 amino acids. V lost 1 base to trimming and J lost 7 bases, with 10 bases between them.

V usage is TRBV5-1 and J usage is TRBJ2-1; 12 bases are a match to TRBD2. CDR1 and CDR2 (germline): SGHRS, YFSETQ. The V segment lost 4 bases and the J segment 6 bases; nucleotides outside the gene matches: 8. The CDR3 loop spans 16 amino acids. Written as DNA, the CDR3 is TGCGCCAGCAGCGCCCTAGCGGGGGGGTTTGGCAATGAGCAGTTCTTC. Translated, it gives CASSALAGGFGNEQFF.

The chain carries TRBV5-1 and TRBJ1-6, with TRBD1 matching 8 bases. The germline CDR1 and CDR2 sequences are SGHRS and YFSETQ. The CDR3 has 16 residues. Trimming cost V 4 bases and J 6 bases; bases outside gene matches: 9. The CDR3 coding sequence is TGCGCCAGCAGCCCTGGGACAGGACAAACTAATTCACCCCTCCACTTT. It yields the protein CASSPGTGQTNSPLHF.

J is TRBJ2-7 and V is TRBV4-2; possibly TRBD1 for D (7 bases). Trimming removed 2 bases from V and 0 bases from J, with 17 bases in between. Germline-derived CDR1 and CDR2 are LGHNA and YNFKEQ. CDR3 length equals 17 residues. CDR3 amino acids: CASSQPQGGASSYEQYF. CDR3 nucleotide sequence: TGTGCCAGCAGCCAACCCCAGGGGGGTGCTAGCTCCTACGAGCAGTACTTC.

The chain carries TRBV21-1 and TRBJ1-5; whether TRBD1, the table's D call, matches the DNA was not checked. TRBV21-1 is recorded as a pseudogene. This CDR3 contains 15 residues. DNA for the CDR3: TGTGCCAGCAGCAGCACAGGGTCGGGCAATCAGCCCCAGCATTTT. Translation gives CASSSTGSGNQPQHF.

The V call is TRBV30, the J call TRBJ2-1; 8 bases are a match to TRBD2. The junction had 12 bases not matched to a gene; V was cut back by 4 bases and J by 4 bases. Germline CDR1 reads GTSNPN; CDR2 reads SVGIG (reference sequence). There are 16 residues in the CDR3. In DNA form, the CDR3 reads TGTGCCTGGAAACCCCCGAGACTAGCGAGTTACAATGAGCAGTTCTTC. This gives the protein CAWKPPRLASYNEQFF.

The CDR3 region has the DNA TGTGCCAGCAGCTTAGTTAAGCTAGCGGGAGCTGAGCAGTTCTTC. It is translated as CASSLVKLAGAEQFF. The V and J genes are TRBV7-8 and TRBJ2-1, with 10 bases fitting TRBD2. V gave up 1 base and J gave up 9 bases; unmatched junction bases: 6. The CDR3 consists of 15 residues. Germline CDR1 and CDR2: SGHVS and FQNEAQ.

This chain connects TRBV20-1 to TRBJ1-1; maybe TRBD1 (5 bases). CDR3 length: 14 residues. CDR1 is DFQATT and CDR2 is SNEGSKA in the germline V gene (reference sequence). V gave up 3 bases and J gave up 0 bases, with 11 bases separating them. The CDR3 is CSASVGAMNTEAFF. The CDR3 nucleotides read TGCAGTGCTAGTGTAGGGGCGATGAACACTGAAGCTTTCTTT.

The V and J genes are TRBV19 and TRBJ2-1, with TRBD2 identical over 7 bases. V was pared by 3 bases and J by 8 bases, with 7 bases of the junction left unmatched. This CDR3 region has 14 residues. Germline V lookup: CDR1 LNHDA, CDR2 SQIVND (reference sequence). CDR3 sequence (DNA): TGTGCCAGTAGTATGGCGGGAGCAGGCTATGAGCAGTTCTTC. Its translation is CASSMAGAGYEQFF.

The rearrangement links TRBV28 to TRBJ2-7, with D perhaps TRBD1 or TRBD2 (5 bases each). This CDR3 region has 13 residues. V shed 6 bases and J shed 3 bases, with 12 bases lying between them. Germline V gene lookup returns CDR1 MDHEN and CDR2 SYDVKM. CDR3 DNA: TGTGCCAGCAGAGGACATACTAGCTACGAGCAGTACTTC. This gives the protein CASRGHTSYEQYF.

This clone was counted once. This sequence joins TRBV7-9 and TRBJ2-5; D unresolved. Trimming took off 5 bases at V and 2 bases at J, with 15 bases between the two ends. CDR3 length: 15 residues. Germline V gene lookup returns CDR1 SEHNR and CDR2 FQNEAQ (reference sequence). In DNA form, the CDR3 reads TGTGCCAGCAGCCATGCCTTAGTCGGGCAAGAGACCCAGTACTTC. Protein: CASSHALVGQETQYF.

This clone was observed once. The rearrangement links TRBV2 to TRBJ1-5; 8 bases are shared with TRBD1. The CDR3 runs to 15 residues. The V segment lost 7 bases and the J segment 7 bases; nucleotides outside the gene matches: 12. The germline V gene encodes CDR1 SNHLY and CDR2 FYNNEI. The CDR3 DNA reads TGTGCCAGCACGAGGAACCAGGGGGCAGGGCAGCCCCAGCATTTT. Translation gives CASTRNQGAGQPQHF.

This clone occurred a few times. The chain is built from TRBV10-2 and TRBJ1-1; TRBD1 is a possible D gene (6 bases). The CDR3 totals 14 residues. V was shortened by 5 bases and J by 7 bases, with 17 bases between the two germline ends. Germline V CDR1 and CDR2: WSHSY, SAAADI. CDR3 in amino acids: CASSQRRGAGEAFF. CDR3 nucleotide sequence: TGCGCCAGCAGTCAAAGACGGGGGGCGGGTGAAGCTTTCTTT.

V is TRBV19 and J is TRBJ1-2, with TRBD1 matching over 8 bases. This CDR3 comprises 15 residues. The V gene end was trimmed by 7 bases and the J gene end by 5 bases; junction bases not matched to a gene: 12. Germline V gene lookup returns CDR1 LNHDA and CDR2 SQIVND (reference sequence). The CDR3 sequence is CASKPTGGDSYGYTF. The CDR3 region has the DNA TGTGCCAGTAAGCCAACAGGGGGGGACTCTTATGGCTACACCTTC.

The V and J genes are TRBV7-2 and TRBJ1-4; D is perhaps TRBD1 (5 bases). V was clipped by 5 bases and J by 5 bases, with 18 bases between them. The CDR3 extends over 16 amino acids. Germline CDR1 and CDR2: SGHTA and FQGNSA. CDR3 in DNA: TGTGCCAGCAGCCCAGGGCGGGTAGTCGGGAATGAAAAACTGTTTTTT. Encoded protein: CASSPGRVVGNEKLFF.